A single sample gave rise to the 23 T cell receptor beta chains below, sequenced in a study of cytotoxic CD8 clonotypes in ibrutinib-treated CLL. Generated by immunoSEQ multiplex PCR, the TCRdb table keeps only in-frame clones and is missing some. The sample yields about 140,000 clones, more than 70% seen once. Sequencing used PBMCs, obtained after 36 months of ibrutinib treatment. The source is a human donor with chronic lymphocytic leukemia.

V and J are TRBV6-5 and TRBJ2-3; D possibly matches TRBD1 or TRBD2 (6 bases each). The germline CDR1 and CDR2 sequences are MNHEY and SVGAGI. Trimming pared 0 bases from V and 2 bases from J, leaving 9 bases between. This CDR3 is 15 amino acids long. The CDR3 region has the DNA TGTGCCAGCAGTTACTCCGGGGGCTCCACAGATACGCAGTATTTT. The encoded protein is CASSYSGGSTDTQYF.

As to this clone: The same CDR3 is also encoded by other DNA sequences in this sample. The chain has TRBV28 and TRBJ2-7; D gene unclear. Trimming took 3 bases from V and 3 from J, leaving 3 bases between them. This CDR3 spans 11 amino acids. Looked up from germline, CDR1 is MDHEN and CDR2 is SYDVKM. The CDR3 region has the DNA TGTGCCAGCAGTTTGCGCTACGAGCAGTACTTC. Residues: CASSLRYEQYF.

This clone showed up just once. The same CDR3 is also encoded by other DNA sequences in this sample. V gene TRBV19 combines with J gene TRBJ2-5, with D uncertain. The CDR3 spans 11 residues. Germline V CDR1 and CDR2: LNHDA, SQIVND (reference sequence). Trimming shortened V by 9 bases and J by 5 bases, and 10 bases separated the two germline ends. CDR3 amino acids: CASRIGETQYF. For the CDR3, the DNA is TGTGCCAGCAGGATCGGGGAGACCCAGTACTTC.

DNA of the CDR3: TGCGCCAGCAGCCAAGCCCCGTCGTACGAGCAGTACTTC. It encodes CASSQAPSYEQYF. The gene calls are TRBV4-1 and TRBJ2-7; D unresolved. The CDR3 has 13 residues. Trimming left V 1 base short and J 4 bases short, with 8 bases between. Germline V gene sequence: CDR1 MGHRA, CDR2 YSYEKL.

The chain joins TRBV2 to TRBJ1-2; 8 nucleotides agree with TRBD1. V lost 1 base and J lost 4; bases outside the gene matches: 2. Germline CDR1 and CDR2: SNHLY and FYNNEI. The CDR3 consists of 14 residues. The CDR3 here is CASSEGTGPYGYTF. CDR3 in DNA: TGTGCCAGCAGTGAAGGGACAGGGCCCTATGGCTACACCTTC.

The chain joins TRBV13 to TRBJ1-2; D remains ambiguous. V lost 6 bases and J lost 0, with 14 bases in between. Per the germline V gene, CDR1 is PRHDT and CDR2 is FYEKMQ (reference sequence). This CDR3 has 15 residues. The CDR3 reads CASSPGQTPNYGYTF. The CDR3 DNA is TGTGCCAGCAGTCCCGGCCAAACCCCTAACTATGGCTACACCTTC.

The J gene is TRBJ1-4, the V gene TRBV30; maybe TRBD1 (5 bases). The V gene lost 2 bases and the J gene lost 8 bases, with 9 bases spanning the gap. The CDR3 runs to 12 residues. Germline V lookup: CDR1 GTSNPN, CDR2 SVGIG (reference sequence). In DNA, the CDR3 is TGTGCCTGGAGTTACGGGGGGGAAAAACTGTTTTTT. Its protein product is CAWSYGGEKLFF.

This clone was seen repeatedly, ten times or more. The V and J genes are TRBV5-1 and TRBJ1-4; no clear D. Trimming pared 4 bases from V and 0 bases from J, leaving 10 bases between. Germline CDR1 reads SGHRS; CDR2 reads YFSETQ. The CDR3 has 15 residues. The CDR3 protein is CASSRQASTNEKLFF. The CDR3 bases are TGCGCCAGCAGCCGTCAGGCTTCAACTAATGAAAAACTGTTTTTT.

This clone turned up a few times. V gene TRBV7-2 combines with J gene TRBJ2-7; D unresolved. This CDR3 has 15 residues. V was cut by 1 base and J by 0 bases, with 10 bases left in between. Per the germline V gene, CDR1 is SGHTA and CDR2 is FQGNSA. Written as DNA, the CDR3 is TGTGCCAGCAGCTTAGGCACCTGGGTCTCCTACGAGCAGTACTTC. Translated, it gives CASSLGTWVSYEQYF.

This clone was seen a few times. The chain couples TRBV21-1 to TRBJ1-2. TRBV21-1 is assigned pseudogene status. The CDR3 is 12 amino acids. The CDR3 region has the DNA TGTGCCGCGGGCCCCCGAAACTATGGCTACACCTTC. It translates to CAAGPRNYGYTF.

V gene TRBV28 combines with J gene TRBJ2-7, with TRBD1 identical over 7 bases. From germline, CDR1 is MDHEN and CDR2 SYDVKM. V was clipped by 3 bases and J by 1 base; unmatched bases: 9. The CDR3 covers 16 residues. This CDR3 reads CASSFRGRPRSYEQYF. The CDR3 DNA reads as TGTGCCAGCAGTTTTAGGGGGCGGCCTCGATCCTACGAGCAGTACTTC.

The CDR3 nucleotides are TGTGCCAGCAGTTACGAGGGCAGGGCGACTGAAGCTTTCTTT. Translation: CASSYEGRATEAFF. V gene TRBV6-5 combines with J gene TRBJ1-1, with D perhaps matching TRBD1 (5 bases). V was pared by 2 bases and J by 5 bases, with 12 bases between. The germline V gene encodes CDR1 MNHEY and CDR2 SVGAGI. The CDR3 is 14 residues long.

The chain combines TRBV29-1 with TRBJ2-7; the D call may be TRBD1 or TRBD2 (6 bases each). V gave up 5 bases and J gave up 1 base, with 12 bases separating them. The CDR3 spans 13 residues. The germline gives CDR1 SQVTM, CDR2 ANQGSEA. The CDR3 region has the DNA TGCAGCGTTAGGGGGGCGCTTTCCTACGAGCAGTACTTC. This gives the protein CSVRGALSYEQYF.

The chain recombines TRBV9 with TRBJ1-2; 7 bases fit TRBD1. With 4 bases clipped from V and 0 bases from J, the junction kept 9 bases outside the gene matches. There are 16 residues in the CDR3. From germline, CDR1 is SGDLS and CDR2 YYNGEE. The CDR3 protein is CASSPNRDRTNYGYTF. In DNA form, the CDR3 reads TGTGCCAGCAGCCCAAACCGGGACAGAACTAACTATGGCTACACCTTC.

With regard to this clone: Additional DNA sequences in this sample encode the identical CDR3. The rearrangement links TRBV5-1 to TRBJ2-1; 8 nucleotides line up with TRBD2. The V segment lost 0 bases and the J segment 12 bases; nucleotides outside the gene matches: 8. The CDR3 is 14 amino acids. Per germline, CDR1 SGHRS and CDR2 YFSETQ. The CDR3 sequence is CASSLVSLAGGQFF. The DNA of the CDR3 is TGCGCCAGCAGCTTGGTTTCTTTGGCGGGGGGGCAGTTCTTC.

This rearrangement joins TRBV27 to TRBJ2-3; 9 bases agree with TRBD2. This CDR3 is 16 amino acids long. J lost 7 bases, V lost 1 base, and 9 bases had no gene match. Germline V gene data show CDR1 as MNHEY and CDR2 as SMNVEV (reference sequence). The CDR3 is CASSLLASGTLYTQYF. As DNA, the CDR3 is TGTGCCAGCAGTTTATTGGCTAGCGGGACGCTGTATACGCAGTATTTT.

The CDR3 spells CASSEMANYGYTF. The CDR3 DNA reads as TGTGCCAGCAGTGAGATGGCTAACTATGGCTACACCTTC. The chain has TRBV6-4 and TRBJ1-2; no definite D call. This CDR3 has 13 residues. The germline V gene has CDR1 MRHNA and CDR2 SNTAGT. V was pared by 3 bases and J by 0 bases, with 5 bases between.

The V and J genes are TRBV30 and TRBJ2-5; 11 bases match TRBD1. The CDR3 has 14 amino acids. Germline trimming cut 7 bases from V and 7 bases from J; bases unmatched to any gene: 11. Germline CDR1 and CDR2: GTSNPN and SVGIG (reference sequence). The CDR3 DNA reads as TGTGCCTACACGCCGGACAGGGGGCGAGGGACCCAGTACTTC. Translated: CAYTPDRGRGTQYF. The entire variable domain, with the rest obtained from reference TRBV30 and TRBJ2-5, is as follows: SQTIHQWPATLVQPVGSPLSLECTVEGTSNPNLYWYRQAAGRGLQLLFYSVGIGQISSEVPQNLSASRPQDRQFILSSKKLLLSDSGFYLCAYTPDRGRGTQYFGPGTRLLVL.

Comment on this clone: The junction and the germline gene differ at one end; a read error may be behind it. The rearrangement uses TRBV5-1 and TRBJ2-7, with D perhaps matching TRBD1 (5 bases). CDR1 is SGHRS and CDR2 is YFSETQ in the germline V gene. The CDR3 runs 12 residues. Here the CDR3 reads CASSPDSSRQYF. The CDR3 region has the DNA TGTGCCAGCAGCCCCGACAGTTCGCGGCAGTACTTC. Looking up the rest from reference TRBV5-1 and TRBJ2-7 gives the full variable domain: KAGVTQTPRYLIKTRGQQVTLSCSPISGHRSVSWYQQTPGQGLQFLFEYFSETQRNKGNFPGRFSGRQFSNSRSEMNVSTLELGDSALYLCASSPDSSRQYFGPGTRLTVT.

The rearrangement uses TRBV7-3 and TRBJ1-5, with D possibly TRBD1 on 5 matching bases. V was shortened by 0 bases and J by 2 bases, with 5 bases between the two germline ends. This CDR3 has 14 residues. Germline V gene data show CDR1 as SGHTA and CDR2 as FQGTGA. The CDR3 sequence: CASSLTGGNQPQHF. The CDR3 DNA sequence: TGTGCCAGCAGCTTAACAGGGGGCAATCAGCCCCAGCATTTT. The full variable domain, with the rest looked up from reference TRBV7-3 and TRBJ1-5, is GAGVSQTPSNKVTEKGKYVELRCDPISGHTALYWYRQSLGQGPEFLIYFQGTGAADDSGLPNDRFFAVRPEGSVSTLKIQRTERGDSAVYLCASSLTGGNQPQHFGDGTRLSIL.

The chain recombines TRBV5-6 with TRBJ1-2; tentative D call: TRBD1 (6 bases). Trimming stripped 4 bases from V and 5 bases from J, with 15 bases between. The CDR3 covers 14 residues. Germline V lookup: CDR1 SGHDT, CDR2 YYEEEE. In DNA, the CDR3 is TGTGCCAGCAGCACGAGTGGGGGGCCGTATGGCTACACCTTC. The encoded protein is CASSTSGGPYGYTF.

The chain uses TRBV4-2 and TRBJ2-2; 8 bases match TRBD2. This CDR3 spans 17 amino acids. J gave up 2 bases and V 5 bases, and 10 bases lay outside the gene matches. CDR1 is LGHNA and CDR2 is YNFKEQ in the germline V gene. The CDR3 region is CASSEGRRGANTGELFF. The CDR3 nucleotides are TGTGCCAGCAGCGAGGGGCGGCGGGGGGCCAACACCGGGGAGCTGTTTTTT.

This CDR3 reads CASSLGGATDTQYF. Here the CDR3 DNA reads TGTGCCAGCAGCTTAGGGGGAGCCACAGATACGCAGTATTTT. This chain links TRBV11-2 with TRBJ2-3; the D gene is possibly TRBD2 (5 bases). V was clipped by 1 base and J by 2 bases, with 7 bases between them. The CDR3 runs to 14 residues. The germline V gene encodes CDR1 SGHAT and CDR2 FQNNGV.